A selection of T cell receptor beta chains follows, all from one sample in a study of OX40 agonist ivuxolimab in advanced cancers. Assay used: immunoSEQ multiplex PCR; TCRdb lists only in-frame clones, some missing. The sample consists of approximately 23,000 clones, 88% of them appearing once. Sequenced material: CD4+ or CD8+ T cells sorted from blood, taken in a trial of the OX40 agonist ivuxolimab. The receptors shown here come from an adult with an advanced solid tumor such as melanoma, head and neck, liver or kidney cancer. The conserved cysteine and the conserved F or W are not part of the CDR3 here.

j_call	v_call	cdr3_aa
TRBJ1-1	TRBV27	ASSWGRFMNTEAF
TRBJ1-5	TRBV6-5	ASSTRTGGNQPQH
TRBJ2-7	TRBV16	ASSQLGLEGAGWGYEQY
TRBJ1-2	TRBV27	ASSFRGKRYGYT
TRBJ1-4	TRBV4-1	ASSQAERTGGGEKLF
TRBJ2-1	TRBV11-2	ASSSRLAYNEQF
TRBJ2-7	TRBV6-5	ASRKTGGYSYEQY
TRBJ2-3	TRBV14	ASSPGGGREDTQY
TRBJ2-7	TRBV29-1	SVGVTYEQY
TRBJ2-3	TRBV5-6	ASSSPSTDTQY
TRBJ2-1	TRBV11-2	ASSDSSYNEQF
TRBJ2-7	TRBV19	ATSGGRGGYEQY
TRBJ2-2	TRBV18	ASSPNSGGEVAGELF
TRBJ2-1	TRBV9	ASSVEGAETNEQF
TRBJ1-2	TRBV18	ASSPPNSWGDYGYT
TRBJ2-6	TRBV29-1	SVTLSGANVLT
TRBJ2-7	TRBV28	ASSFIENRGRGKQY
TRBJ1-4	TRBV28	ASSPPDRVGEKLF
TRBJ1-2	TRBV10-3	AISASPERST
TRBJ1-2	TRBV2	ASMGQSSYGYT
TRBJ1-1	TRBV10-3	AISELGQGASTEAF
TRBJ2-7	TRBV28	ATLLQRTGAYEQY
TRBJ1-1	TRBV2	ASSQRLTEAF
TRBJ2-2	TRBV5-1	ASSRWRSAPGGDTGELF
TRBJ2-2	TRBV11-2	ASSPQAGHNGELF
TRBJ2-2	TRBV4-1	ASSQVADPGELF
TRBJ1-2	TRBV6-5	ASRRTGSGYGYT
TRBJ1-1	TRBV30	AWSISGFGTEAF
TRBJ2-3	TRBV19	ASSNLAGVVDTQY
TRBJ2-3	TRBV2	ASSGQTDTQY
TRBJ2-6	TRBV11-3	ASSWRTWGVSSGANVLT
TRBJ1-2	TRBV28	ASSLHGQVRGYT
TRBJ2-5	TRBV13	ASSLGGSQETQY
TRBJ2-5	TRBV18	ASSPGTSGSGGETQY
TRBJ2-2	TRBV4-3	ASSQTLPDRGSGELF
TRBJ2-1	TRBV13	ASSPVGTSFYEQF
TRBJ2-6	TRBV5-1	ASSLGAGPTSGANVLT
TRBJ1-4	TRBV11-3	ASSPSEGAYEKLF
TRBJ2-7	TRBV7-8	ASSLSSGSYEQY
TRBJ2-3	TRBV6-4	ASSDSASGSFDTQY
TRBJ2-6	TRBV19	ASSRYWTAGANVLT
TRBJ1-5	TRBV28	ASSPRRGGQPQH
TRBJ2-7	TRBV18	ASSSDSYEQY
TRBJ2-2	TRBV5-1	ASSLRQGYTGELF
TRBJ2-7	TRBV5-6	ASSFDSRRGEQY
TRBJ1-1	TRBV4-3	ASSHGHRALTLPEAF
TRBJ1-3	TRBV19	ASKLPGSGNTIY
TRBJ2-1	TRBV6-6	ASSSPNNEQF
TRBJ2-3	TRBV9	ASSSGTSGGTRTDTQY
TRBJ1-1	TRBV5-6	ASSSGRRNTEAF
TRBJ2-5	TRBV6-5	ASSYRGRVGETQY
TRBJ2-3	TRBV11-2	ASSLLTSGSTDTQY
TRBJ2-2	TRBV30	AWSKGQGWTGELF
TRBJ2-7	TRBV6-5	ASRTSGTSPEQY
TRBJ2-6	TRBV9	ASNPSGMAGGANVLT